The 14 T cell receptor beta chains listed next were all sequenced from one sample in a study of OX40 agonist ivuxolimab in advanced cancers. The repertoire was sequenced with immunoSEQ multiplex PCR; TCRdb's copy has only in-frame clones and lacks some. The sample holds about 60,000 clones, 80% to 85% seen once. The specimen was CD4+ or CD8+ T cells sorted from blood, collected in a trial of the OX40 agonist ivuxolimab. The origin of the receptors is an adult with an advanced solid tumor such as melanoma, head and neck, liver or kidney cancer.

The chain couples TRBV28 to TRBJ2-2, with TRBD2 matching over 8 bases. This CDR3 has 14 residues. Looked up from germline, CDR1 is MDHEN and CDR2 is SYDVKM. V lost 6 bases and J lost 6; bases outside the gene matches: 6. The CDR3 bases are TGTGCCAGCAGGAGAGAGCGGGAGCCCGGGGAGCTGTTTTTT. Amino acid sequence: CASRREREPGELFF.

This rearrangement joins TRBV7-2 to TRBJ2-7, with D tentatively TRBD1 or TRBD2 (7 bases each). Germline V gives CDR1 SGHTA, CDR2 FQGNSA. Trimming took off 4 bases at V and 4 bases at J, with 14 bases between the two ends. This CDR3 has 14 residues. The CDR3 DNA reads TGTGCCAGCAGCTATCAGGGGGGAGGGTACGAGCAGTACTTC. It specifies CASSYQGGGYEQYF.

This clone was recorded only once. The rearrangement links TRBV9 to TRBJ2-3; 10 positions match TRBD2. CDR1 is SGDLS and CDR2 is YYNGEE in the germline V gene. The CDR3 is made up of 16 amino acids. J lost 3 bases, V lost 0 bases, and 4 bases had no gene match. CDR3 sequence (DNA): TGTGCCAGCAGCGTAGAAGCGGGAGGGAGGACAGATACGCAGTATTTT. Its translation: CASSVEAGGRTDTQYF.

The chain is built from TRBV18 and TRBJ2-1; TRBD1 matches 8 bases. From germline, CDR1 is KGHSH and CDR2 LQKENI. The J segment lost 5 bases and the V segment lost 6 bases, leaving 3 bases of the junction unmatched. This CDR3 contains 13 residues. The CDR3 here is CASSAQGDNEQFF. The CDR3 nucleotides are TGTGCCAGCTCGGCACAGGGGGACAATGAGCAGTTCTTC.

The chain recombines TRBV9 with TRBJ2-7, with unresolved D. CDR1 is SGDLS, CDR2 YYNGEE, per germline. CDR3 length equals 15 residues. Deletions cut 0 bases from V and 2 bases from J, with 12 bases between. DNA for the CDR3: TGTGCCAGCAGCGTAGATGTGAGGAGTCCCTACGAGCAGTACTTC. Translated, it gives CASSVDVRSPYEQYF.

The V and J genes are TRBV28 and TRBJ2-5, with 7 bases fitting TRBD2. Germline CDR1 MDHEN, CDR2 SYDVKM. The CDR3 spans 15 residues. The junction had 7 bases not matched to a gene; V was cut back by 5 bases and J by 1 base. The CDR3 region has the DNA TGTGCCAGCAGTCGCGGGAGTACCACCCAAGAGACCCAGTACTTC. Translated: CASSRGSTTQETQYF.

Only one count was recorded for this clone. The V and J genes are TRBV27 and TRBJ2-7, with TRBD1 matching over 9 bases. The CDR3 totals 16 residues. Trimming cost V 8 bases and J 3 bases; bases outside gene matches: 14. Germline CDR1 is MNHEY and CDR2 is SMNVEV (reference sequence). The CDR3, as DNA: TGTGCCAGCTTACACGGGACAGGGCTTCTTGACTACGAGCAGTACTTC. Translation gives CASLHGTGLLDYEQYF.

The chain has TRBV11-3 and TRBJ2-3; D call uncertain. Germline V lookup: CDR1 SGHNT, CDR2 YENEEA. Trimming shortened V by 3 bases and J by 0 bases, and 7 bases separated the two germline ends. This CDR3 spans 14 amino acids. The CDR3 bases are TGTGCCAGCAGCTTGGGCCGCAGCACAGATACGCAGTATTTT. This encodes CASSLGRSTDTQYF.

V and J are TRBV6-5 and TRBJ1-4; D is undetermined. The CDR3 loop spans 14 amino acids. Trimming cost V 6 bases and J 8 bases, with 16 bases left between them. Germline V lookup: CDR1 MNHEY, CDR2 SVGAGI. DNA for the CDR3: TGTGCCAGCAGCCGTTTGGTGGAGGGAGAAAAACTGTTTTTT. It specifies CASSRLVEGEKLFF.

The chain couples TRBV5-1 to TRBJ2-1; perhaps D is TRBD1 or TRBD2 (5 bases each). CDR1 and CDR2 from the germline V gene are SGHRS and YFSETQ. The V end was cut by 2 bases, the J end by 3 bases, with 12 bases between. This CDR3 spans 15 amino acids. CDR3 amino acids: CASSFLGANYNEQFF. CDR3 DNA: TGCGCCAGCAGCTTCCTCGGGGCCAACTACAATGAGCAGTTCTTC.

The chain employs TRBV6-5 and TRBJ2-7; tentatively, D is TRBD1 (5 bases). The germline V gene encodes CDR1 MNHEY and CDR2 SVGAGI. With 0 bases removed from V and 5 bases from J, the gap between germline ends came to 11 bases. The CDR3 sequence is 14 residues long. The CDR3, as DNA: TGTGCCAGCAGTTACTCGTCAGGGTCTCACGAGCAGTACTTC. This gives the protein CASSYSSGSHEQYF.

This clone was detected a few times. It differs at one base from a far larger clone, so likely a read error. V usage is TRBV11-1 and J usage is TRBJ2-7, with D hard to call. V lost 5 bases and J 7 bases, leaving 24 bases between the germline ends. The CDR3 spans 16 residues. CDR1 is SGHAT, CDR2 FQDESV, per germline (reference sequence). The CDR3 here is CASSQESALERSEQYF. The DNA of the CDR3 is TGTGCCAGCAGCCAAGAATCGGCCCTCGAACGGTCTGAGCAGTACTTC.

This rearrangement joins TRBV5-1 to TRBJ2-2, with D perhaps given as TRBD1 or TRBD2 (5 bases each). Looked up from germline, CDR1 is SGHRS and CDR2 is YFSETQ. Trimming shortened V by 0 bases and J by 5 bases, and 14 bases separated the two germline ends. This CDR3 contains 16 residues. Written as DNA, the CDR3 is TGCGCCAGCAGCTTGGAGGGGTTTGGGGGAACCGGGGAGCTGTTTTTT. Residues: CASSLEGFGGTGELFF.

V usage is TRBV30 and J usage is TRBJ1-1, with D perhaps matching TRBD1 (5 bases). CDR1 GTSNPN and CDR2 SVGIG come from the germline V gene (reference sequence). The CDR3 totals 13 residues. Trimming took 0 bases from V and 6 from J, leaving 11 bases between them. The CDR3 DNA sequence: TGTGCCTGGAGTGTACGGGGCCTCTCTGAAGCTTTCTTT. Its protein product is CAWSVRGLSEAFF.